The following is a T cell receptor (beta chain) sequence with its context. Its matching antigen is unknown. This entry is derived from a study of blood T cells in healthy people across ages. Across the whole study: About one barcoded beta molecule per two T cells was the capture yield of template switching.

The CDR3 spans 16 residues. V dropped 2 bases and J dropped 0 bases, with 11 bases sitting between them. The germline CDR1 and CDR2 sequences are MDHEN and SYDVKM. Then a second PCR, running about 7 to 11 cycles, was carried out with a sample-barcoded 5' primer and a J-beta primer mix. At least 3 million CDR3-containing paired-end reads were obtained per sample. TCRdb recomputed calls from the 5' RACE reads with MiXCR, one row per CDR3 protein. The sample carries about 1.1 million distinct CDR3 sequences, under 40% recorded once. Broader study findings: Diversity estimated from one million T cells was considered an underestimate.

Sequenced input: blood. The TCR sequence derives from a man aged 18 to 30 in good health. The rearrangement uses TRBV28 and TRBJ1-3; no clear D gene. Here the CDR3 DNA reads TGTGCCAGCAGTTTAAGAGGACCCATCTCTGGAAACACCATATATTTT. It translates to CASSLRGPISGNTIYF. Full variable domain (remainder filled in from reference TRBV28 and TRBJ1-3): DVKVTQSSRYLVKRTGEKVFLECVQDMDHENMFWYRQDPGLGLRLIYFSYDVKMKEKGDIPEGYSVSREKKERFSLILESASTNQTSMYLCASSLRGPISGNTIYFGEGSWLTVV.